This note documents a single TCR beta chain sequence. This entry comes from a study of T cell changes during pregnancy in multiple sclerosis. Repertoires were generated with immunoSEQ multiplex PCR, while TCRdb's copy carries only in-frame clones and drops some. The table records about 29,000 clones, just over 90% of them present only once. CDR1 is SGHRS and CDR2 is YFSETQ in the germline V gene. J was trimmed by 1 base and V by 4 bases; bases with no gene match: 10. The CDR3 has 16 residues. The sequence was collected from a female donor with multiple sclerosis, enrolled in a pregnancy study. The V gene is TRBV5-1, the J gene TRBJ1-2; 7 bases fit TRBD1. The sample in question was CD8+ T cells from peripheral blood mononuclear cells, obtained before pregnancy. CDR3 nucleotide sequence: TGCGCCAGCAGCCCCTTGGGACAGAACCTTAACTATGGCTACACCTTC. Its protein product is CASSPLGQNLNYGYTF.